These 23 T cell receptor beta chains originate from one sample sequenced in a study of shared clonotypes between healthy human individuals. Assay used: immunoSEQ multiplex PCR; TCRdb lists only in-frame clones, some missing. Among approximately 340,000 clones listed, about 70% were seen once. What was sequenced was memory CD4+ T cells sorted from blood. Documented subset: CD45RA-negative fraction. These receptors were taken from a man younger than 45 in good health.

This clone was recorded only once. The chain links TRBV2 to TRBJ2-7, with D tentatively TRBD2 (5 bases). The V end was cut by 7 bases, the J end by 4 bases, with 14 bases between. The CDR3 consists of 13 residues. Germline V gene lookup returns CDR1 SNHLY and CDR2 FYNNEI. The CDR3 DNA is TGTGCCAGCACCCGGACTGAAAAGTACGAGCAGTACTTC. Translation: CASTRTEKYEQYF.

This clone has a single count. In DNA form, the CDR3 reads TGCAGCGTTGAAGACTGGGGTCACCTCTACGAGCAGTACTTC. Translating gives CSVEDWGHLYEQYF. The rearrangement joins TRBV29-1 to TRBJ2-7, with no clear D. The CDR3 runs to 14 residues. Germline values: CDR1 SQVTM, CDR2 ANQGSEA. The V and J ends lost 0 bases and 3 bases respectively, with 12 bases between them.

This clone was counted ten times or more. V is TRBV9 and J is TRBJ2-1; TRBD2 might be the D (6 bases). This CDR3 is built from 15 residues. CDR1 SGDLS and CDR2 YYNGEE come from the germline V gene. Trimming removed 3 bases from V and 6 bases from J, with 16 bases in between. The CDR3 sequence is CASSGAGTSPNEQFF. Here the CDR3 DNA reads TGTGCCAGCAGCGGGGCCGGGACTTCCCCCAATGAGCAGTTCTTC.

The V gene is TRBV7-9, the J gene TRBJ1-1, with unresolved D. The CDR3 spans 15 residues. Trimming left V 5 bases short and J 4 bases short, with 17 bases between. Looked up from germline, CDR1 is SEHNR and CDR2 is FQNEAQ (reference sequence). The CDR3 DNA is TGTGCCAGCAGCCAATCCTCGGTAGGGCTCACTGAAGCTTTCTTT. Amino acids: CASSQSSVGLTEAFF. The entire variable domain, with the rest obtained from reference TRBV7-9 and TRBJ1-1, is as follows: DTGVSQNPRHKITKRGQNVTFRCDPISEHNRLYWYRQTLGQGPEFLTYFQNEAQLEKSRLLSDRFSAERPKGSFSTLEIQRTEQGDSAMYLCASSQSSVGLTEAFFGQGTRLTVV.

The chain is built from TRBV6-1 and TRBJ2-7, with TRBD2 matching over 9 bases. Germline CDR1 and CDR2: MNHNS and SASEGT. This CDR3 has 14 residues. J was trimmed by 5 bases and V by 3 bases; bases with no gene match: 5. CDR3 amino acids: CASSETLAGDEQYF. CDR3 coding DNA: TGTGCCAGCAGTGAGACATTAGCGGGAGACGAGCAGTACTTC.

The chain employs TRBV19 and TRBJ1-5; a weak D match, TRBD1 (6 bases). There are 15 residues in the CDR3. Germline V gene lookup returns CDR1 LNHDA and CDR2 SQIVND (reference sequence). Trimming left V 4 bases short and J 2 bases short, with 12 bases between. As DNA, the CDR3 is TGTGCCAGTAGTACACAGGGAGGGGGCAATCAGCCCCAGCATTTT. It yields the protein CASSTQGGGNQPQHF.

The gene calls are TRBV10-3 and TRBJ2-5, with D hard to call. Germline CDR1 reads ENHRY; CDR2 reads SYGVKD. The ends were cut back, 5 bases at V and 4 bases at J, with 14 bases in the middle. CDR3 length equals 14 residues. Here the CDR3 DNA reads TGTGCCATCAGTCCTAGGTCCCCCGTAGAGACCCAGTACTTC. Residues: CAISPRSPVETQYF.

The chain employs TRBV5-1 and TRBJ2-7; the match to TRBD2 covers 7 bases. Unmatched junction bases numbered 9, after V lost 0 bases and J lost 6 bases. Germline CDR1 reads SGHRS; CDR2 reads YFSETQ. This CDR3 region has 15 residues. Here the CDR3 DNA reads TGCGCCAGCAGCTTGGGCGGGAGCGGCCCCCGCGAGCAGTACTTC. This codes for CASSLGGSGPREQYF. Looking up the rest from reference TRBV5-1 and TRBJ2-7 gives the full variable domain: KAGVTQTPRYLIKTRGQQVTLSCSPISGHRSVSWYQQTPGQGLQFLFEYFSETQRNKGNFPGRFSGRQFSNSRSEMNVSTLELGDSALYLCASSLGGSGPREQYFGPGTRLTVT.

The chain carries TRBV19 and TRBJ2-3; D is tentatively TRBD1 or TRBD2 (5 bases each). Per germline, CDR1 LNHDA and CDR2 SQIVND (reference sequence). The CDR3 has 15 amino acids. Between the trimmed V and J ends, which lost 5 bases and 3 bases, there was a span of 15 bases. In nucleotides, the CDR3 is TGTGCCAGTAGTGTGAGGGGAGAGGAGACAGATACGCAGTATTTT. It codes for CASSVRGEETDTQYF.

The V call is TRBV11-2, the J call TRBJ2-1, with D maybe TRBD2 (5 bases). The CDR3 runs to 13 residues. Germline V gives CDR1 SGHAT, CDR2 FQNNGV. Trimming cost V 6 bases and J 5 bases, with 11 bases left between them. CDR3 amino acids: CASSSDGHNEQFF. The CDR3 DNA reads TGTGCCAGCAGTAGCGACGGACACAATGAGCAGTTCTTC. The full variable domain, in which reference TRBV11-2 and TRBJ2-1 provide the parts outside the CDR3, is EAGVAQSPRYKIIEKRQSVAFWCNPISGHATLYWYQQILGQGPKLLIQFQNNGVVDDSQLPKDRFSAERLKGVDSTLKIQPAKLEDSAVYLCASSSDGHNEQFFGPGTRLTVL.

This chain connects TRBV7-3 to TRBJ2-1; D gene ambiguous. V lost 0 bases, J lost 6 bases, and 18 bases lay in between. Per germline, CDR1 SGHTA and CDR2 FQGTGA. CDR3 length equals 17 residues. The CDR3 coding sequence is TGTGCCAGCAGCTTAACGAAGGGATCGTATAAAGGCAATGAGCAGTTCTTC. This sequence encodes CASSLTKGSYKGNEQFF. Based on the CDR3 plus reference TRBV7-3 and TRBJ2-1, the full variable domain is GAGVSQTPSNKVTEKGKYVELRCDPISGHTALYWYRQSLGQGPEFLIYFQGTGAADDSGLPNDRFFAVRPEGSVSTLKIQRTERGDSAVYLCASSLTKGSYKGNEQFFGPGTRLTVL.

The CDR3 sequence: CASSRGQGANEKLFF. CDR3 DNA: TGCGCCAGCAGCAGAGGACAGGGGGCGAATGAAAAACTGTTTTTT. The chain recombines TRBV5-1 with TRBJ1-4; the match to TRBD1 covers 11 bases. V lost 4 bases to trimming and J lost 5 bases; unmatched junction nucleotides: 4. The CDR3 loop spans 15 amino acids. Germline CDR1 and CDR2: SGHRS and YFSETQ.

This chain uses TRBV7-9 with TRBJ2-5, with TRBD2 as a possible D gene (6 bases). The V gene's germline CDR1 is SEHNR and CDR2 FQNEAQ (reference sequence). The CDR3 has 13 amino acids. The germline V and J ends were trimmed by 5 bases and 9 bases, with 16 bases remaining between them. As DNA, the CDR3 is TGTGCCAGCAGCCTAGGGACTTTGCAGGCCCAGTACTTC. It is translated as CASSLGTLQAQYF.

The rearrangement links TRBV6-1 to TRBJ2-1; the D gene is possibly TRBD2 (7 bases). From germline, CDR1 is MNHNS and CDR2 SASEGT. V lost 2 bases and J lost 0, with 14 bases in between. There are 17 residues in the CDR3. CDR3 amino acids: CASSERGGVSSYNEQFF. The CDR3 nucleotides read TGTGCCAGCAGTGAAAGGGGGGGAGTGAGCTCCTACAATGAGCAGTTCTTC.

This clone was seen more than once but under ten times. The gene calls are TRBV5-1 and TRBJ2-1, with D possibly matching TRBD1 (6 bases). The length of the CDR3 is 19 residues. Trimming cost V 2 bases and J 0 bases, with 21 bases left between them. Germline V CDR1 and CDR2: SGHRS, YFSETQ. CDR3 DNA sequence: TGCGCCAGCAGCTTTGGGACAAGAACAGGGAATGGCTCCTACAATGAGCAGTTCTTC. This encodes CASSFGTRTGNGSYNEQFF.

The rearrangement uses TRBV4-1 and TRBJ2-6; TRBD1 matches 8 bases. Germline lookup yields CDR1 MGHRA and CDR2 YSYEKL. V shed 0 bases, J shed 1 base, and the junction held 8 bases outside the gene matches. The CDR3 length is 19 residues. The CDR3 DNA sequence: TGCGCCAGCAGCCAAGATAATGCAGGGGGCCTGTCTGGGGCCAACGTCCTGACTTTC. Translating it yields CASSQDNAGGLSGANVLTF.

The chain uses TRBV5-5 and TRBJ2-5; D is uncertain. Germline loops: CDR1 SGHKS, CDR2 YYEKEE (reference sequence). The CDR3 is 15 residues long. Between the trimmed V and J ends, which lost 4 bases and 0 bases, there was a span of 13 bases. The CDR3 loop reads CASSLIPSNQETQYF. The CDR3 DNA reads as TGTGCCAGCAGCCTCATCCCATCTAACCAAGAGACCCAGTACTTC.

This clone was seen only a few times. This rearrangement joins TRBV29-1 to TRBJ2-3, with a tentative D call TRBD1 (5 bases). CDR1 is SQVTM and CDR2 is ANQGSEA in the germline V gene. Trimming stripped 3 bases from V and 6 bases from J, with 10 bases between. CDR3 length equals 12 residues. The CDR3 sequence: CSVDAGWDTQYF. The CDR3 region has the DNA TGCAGCGTTGATGCAGGGTGGGATACGCAGTATTTT.

CDR3 sequence reads: CASSLAVGNMRDEQYF. The CDR3 region has the DNA TGCGCCAGCAGCTTGGCAGTGGGGAACATGCGAGACGAGCAGTACTTC. The chain recombines TRBV5-1 with TRBJ2-7, with no clear D. V shed 0 bases and J shed 5 bases, with 18 bases lying between them. From germline, CDR1 is SGHRS and CDR2 YFSETQ. This CDR3 comprises 16 residues.

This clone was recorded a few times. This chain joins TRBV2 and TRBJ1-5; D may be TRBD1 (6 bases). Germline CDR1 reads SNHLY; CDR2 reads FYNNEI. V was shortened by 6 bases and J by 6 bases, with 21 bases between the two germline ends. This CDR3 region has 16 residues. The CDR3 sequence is CASRRDNPRLGQPQHF. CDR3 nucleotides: TGTGCCAGCAGGAGGGACAACCCCCGGCTCGGTCAGCCCCAGCATTTT.

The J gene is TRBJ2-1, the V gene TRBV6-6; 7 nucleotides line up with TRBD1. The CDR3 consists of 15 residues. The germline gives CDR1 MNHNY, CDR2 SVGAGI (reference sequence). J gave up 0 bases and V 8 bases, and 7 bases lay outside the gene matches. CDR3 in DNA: TGTGCCAGCCGACAGGGCGTAAGCTCCTACAATGAGCAGTTCTTC. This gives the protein CASRQGVSSYNEQFF.

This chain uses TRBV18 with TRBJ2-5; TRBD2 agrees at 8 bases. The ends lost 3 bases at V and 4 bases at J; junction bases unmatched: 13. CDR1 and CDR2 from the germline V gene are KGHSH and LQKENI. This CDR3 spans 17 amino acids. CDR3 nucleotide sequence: TGTGCCAGCTCACCCCCCAGCGCGGGAGGTTTTAGAGAGACCCAGTACTTC. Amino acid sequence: CASSPPSAGGFRETQYF.

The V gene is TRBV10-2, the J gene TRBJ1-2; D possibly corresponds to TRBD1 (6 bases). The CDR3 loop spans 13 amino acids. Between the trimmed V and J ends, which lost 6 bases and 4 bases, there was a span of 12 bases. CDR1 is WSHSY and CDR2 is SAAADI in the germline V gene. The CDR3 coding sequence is TGCGCCAGCAGAGACCTGACAGGCTATGGCTACACCTTC. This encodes CASRDLTGYGYTF.